One and the same sample provided the 16 T cell receptor beta chains below, sequenced in a study of T cells in Graves' hyperthyroidism and ophthalmopathy. RNA transcripts yielded amplified TCR beta CDR3 regions. The TCR CDR3 first-round RT-PCR relied on the HTBI primer set. TCRdb called the multiplex PCR reads again in MiXCR, with one record for every CDR3 protein. The sample carries roughly 740,000 distinct CDR3 sequences, about 17% recorded once. Specimen: blood. The source of these receptors is a man between 18 and 29 years old with Graves' hyperthyroidism.

In its sample, this clonotype was seen many times. The rearrangement links TRBV12-3 or TRBV12-4 to TRBJ2-5; 10 bases map to TRBD2. This CDR3 comprises 15 residues. V shed 3 bases and J 4 bases; nucleotides not matched to a gene: 5. In DNA, the CDR3 is TGTGCCAGCAGTTTGAGCGGGAGGGCCCTAGAGACCCAGTACTTC. It translates to CASSLSGRALETQYF.

This clonotype was picked up many times. V and J are TRBV18 and TRBJ2-7; D remains ambiguous. V was clipped by 3 bases and J by 3 bases, with 9 bases between them. Germline V gene sequence: CDR1 KGHSH, CDR2 LQKENI. There are 13 residues in the CDR3. The CDR3 region is CASSPFNNYEQYF. The CDR3 bases are TGTGCCAGCTCACCTTTCAATAACTACGAGCAGTACTTC. Using reference TRBV18 and TRBJ2-7 for the parts outside the CDR3, the full variable domain is NAGVMQNPRHLVRRRGQEARLRCSPMKGHSHVYWYRQLPEEGLKFMVYLQKENIIDESGMPKERFSAEFPKEGPSILRIQQVVRGDSAAYFCASSPFNNYEQYFGPGTRLTVT.

This chain uses TRBV28 with TRBJ1-2; D is ambiguous. Trimming pared 4 bases from V and 1 base from J, leaving 13 bases between. The CDR3 loop spans 15 amino acids. Germline values: CDR1 MDHEN, CDR2 SYDVKM. The CDR3, as DNA: TGTGCCAGCAGTTCCCCCCTTCGACTTAACTATGGCTACACCTTC. It translates to CASSSPLRLNYGYTF.

There are many counts of this clonotype. The gene calls are TRBV28 and TRBJ2-1; 7 bases agree with TRBD2. In germline, CDR1 is MDHEN, CDR2 SYDVKM. The CDR3 has 14 amino acids. The V and J ends lost 3 bases and 10 bases, in that order; junction bases with no gene match: 9. The CDR3 sequence is CASSLELARREQFF. As DNA, the CDR3 is TGTGCCAGCAGTTTGGAACTAGCGCGACGCGAGCAGTTCTTC.

This clonotype was counted between two and nine times. The V call is TRBV27, the J call TRBJ2-7, with a possible D match to TRBD1 (5 bases). Trimming left V 6 bases short and J 1 base short, with 16 bases between. The length of the CDR3 is 15 residues. Germline V gene sequence: CDR1 MNHEY, CDR2 SMNVEV (reference sequence). This chain's CDR3 is CASSLVWGLSYEQYF. The CDR3 DNA follows: TGTGCCAGCAGCCTCGTCTGGGGCTTATCCTACGAGCAGTACTTC.

This clonotype has a handful of counts. This rearrangement joins TRBV5-1 to TRBJ1-4; the D gene is possibly TRBD1 (5 bases). V gave up 5 bases and J gave up 5 bases, with 19 bases separating them. Germline V lookup: CDR1 SGHRS, CDR2 YFSETQ. The CDR3 is 16 amino acids. Written as DNA, the CDR3 is TGCGCCAGCAGTTTAGGGGCAGGCTCGGGAAATGAAAAACTGTTTTTT. Translation gives CASSLGAGSGNEKLFF.

The chain carries TRBV27 and TRBJ1-3; D uncertain. The V gene lost 5 bases and the J gene lost 0 bases, with 11 bases spanning the gap. CDR1 MNHEY and CDR2 SMNVEV come from the germline V gene (reference sequence). This CDR3 contains 15 residues. For the CDR3, the DNA is TGTGCCAGCAGTCCGAATAGGGTCTCTGGAAACACCATATATTTT. Protein sequence: CASSPNRVSGNTIYF.

This chain connects TRBV14 to TRBJ1-4, with TRBD1 identical over 7 bases. Trimming took 5 bases from V and 5 from J; bases not matched to a gene: 8. The CDR3 length is 15 residues. The germline V gene encodes CDR1 SGHDN and CDR2 FVKESK. CDR3 in amino acids: CASSTFGQANEKLFF. The CDR3 nucleotides are TGTGCCAGCAGCACATTCGGACAGGCGAATGAAAAACTGTTTTTT.

The gene calls are TRBV20-1 and TRBJ1-2, with TRBD1 matching 7 bases. The CDR3 has 12 amino acids. V was clipped by 6 bases and J by 3 bases; unmatched bases: 4. CDR1 and CDR2 (germline): DFQATT, SNEGSKA (reference sequence). Here the CDR3 reads CSAPGTDYGYTF. CDR3 sequence (DNA): TGCAGTGCCCCCGGGACAGACTATGGCTACACCTTC.

This clonotype came up many times. The chain has TRBV7-3 and TRBJ2-1, with 12 bases identical to TRBD2. Losses at the gene ends were 4 bases for V and 4 bases for J; bases not matched to a gene: 8. The CDR3 totals 17 residues. Germline lookup yields CDR1 SGHTA and CDR2 FQGTGA. Here the CDR3 reads CASSWGLAGSRYNEQFF. The CDR3 DNA reads as TGTGCCAGCAGCTGGGGACTAGCGGGTAGCAGGTACAATGAGCAGTTCTTC.

A few counts support this clonotype. The J gene is TRBJ2-1, the V gene TRBV20-1; D may be TRBD2 (5 bases). CDR1 is DFQATT and CDR2 is SNEGSKA in the germline V gene (reference sequence). This CDR3 is 16 amino acids long. Trimming took 0 bases from V and 3 from J, leaving 15 bases between them. The CDR3 region has the DNA TGCAGTGCTAGAGATAGAGGGCTAGAGGTCTACAATGAGCAGTTCTTC. It codes for CSARDRGLEVYNEQFF.

This clonotype was counted only a few times. The chain recombines TRBV15 with TRBJ2-1; TRBD2 aligns across 10 bases. CDR1 is LNHNV and CDR2 is YYDKDF in the germline V gene (reference sequence). Trimming cost V 3 bases and J 5 bases; bases outside gene matches: 10. The CDR3 length is 17 residues. CDR3 sequence (DNA): TGTGCCACCAGCAGGGGGGTGAGGCTAGCGGGGGACAATGAGCAGTTCTTC. This codes for CATSRGVRLAGDNEQFF.

This clonotype appeared once. This chain joins TRBV11-2 and TRBJ2-1; 8 bases agree with TRBD2. This CDR3 has 19 residues. V shed 2 bases, J shed 7 bases, and the junction held 19 bases outside the gene matches. Germline V gives CDR1 SGHAT, CDR2 FQNNGV. The CDR3 loop is CASSLSPGGGGGWRNEQFF. The DNA of the CDR3 is TGTGCCAGCAGCTTATCCCCGGGGGGGGGGGGGGGCTGGCGGAATGAGCAGTTCTTC.

This chain links TRBV20-1 with TRBJ2-7; 8 nucleotides align to TRBD1. CDR1 and CDR2 from the germline V gene are DFQATT and SNEGSKA (reference sequence). The CDR3 has 13 amino acids. The CDR3 reads CRMSGTGPYEQYF. CDR3 nucleotides: TGCAGGATGAGTGGGACAGGTCCCTACGAGCAGTACTTC.

This chain joins TRBV4-1 and TRBJ2-3; 12 bases are shared with TRBD2. Germline V gene sequence: CDR1 MGHRA, CDR2 YSYEKL. The CDR3 has 17 residues. V dropped 1 base and J dropped 5; count of bases not matched to a gene: 7. The CDR3 region is CASSQGPSGRAIDTQYF. The CDR3 region has the DNA TGCGCCAGCAGCCAAGGTCCTAGCGGGAGGGCCATAGATACGCAGTATTTT.

This clonotype came up a few times. The CDR3 region has the DNA TGTGCCAGCAGTTTATCCCCAGGGACAGGGGAAGAGACCCAGTACTTC. Protein product: CASSLSPGTGEETQYF. The V gene is TRBV28, the J gene TRBJ2-5, with 10 bases that match TRBD1. This CDR3 comprises 16 residues. V trimming: 1 base; J trimming: 3 bases; junction bases outside the gene matches: 5. Germline loops: CDR1 MDHEN, CDR2 SYDVKM.